This T cell receptor beta chain is drawn from a study of cytomegalovirus exposure and HLA in healthy donors. This CDR3 has 15 residues. Germline V lookup: CDR1 GTSNPN, CDR2 SVGIG (reference sequence). The germline V and J ends were trimmed by 2 bases and 5 bases, with 18 bases remaining between them. General study results and limits: A later analysis showed HLA-associated TCR beta chains outstripping equally common others in clonal expansion. CMV antigen specificity was confirmed in vitro for a few CMV-associated chains. One later analysis reportedly identified an Asian-associated ancestry cluster that showed fewer N-insertions than the roughly 600-donor mean.

At sampling all donors were nominally healthy, likely with unrecorded immune exposures. Researchers ran the PCR with 60 Vbeta and 13 Jbeta primers. Libraries were prepared by immunoSEQ multiplex PCR; TCRdb keeps only in-frame clonotypes and omits some of them. The sample table sets out 87,000 or so clones. Concerning this clone itself: Its antigen is still unknown.

The receptor was isolated from a man between 50 and 59 years old in good health and CMV-seropositive. Sample: PBMCs. The chain couples TRBV30 to TRBJ1-2; tentatively, D is TRBD1 (5 bases). CDR3 nucleotide sequence: TGTGCCTGGAGTCCCTCCAGGGTCTTTGATTATGGCTACACCTTC. This gives the protein CAWSPSRVFDYGYTF.